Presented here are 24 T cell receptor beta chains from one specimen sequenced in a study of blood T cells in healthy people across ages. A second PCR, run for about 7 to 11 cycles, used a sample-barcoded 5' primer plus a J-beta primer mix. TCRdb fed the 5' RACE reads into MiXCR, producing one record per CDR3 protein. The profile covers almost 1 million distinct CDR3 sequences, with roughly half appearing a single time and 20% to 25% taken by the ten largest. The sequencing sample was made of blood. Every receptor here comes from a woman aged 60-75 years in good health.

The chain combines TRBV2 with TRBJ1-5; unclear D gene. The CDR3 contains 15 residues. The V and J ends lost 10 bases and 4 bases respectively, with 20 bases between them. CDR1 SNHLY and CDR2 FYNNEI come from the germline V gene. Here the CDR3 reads CATSAGNQRNQPQHF. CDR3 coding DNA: TGTGCCACCAGCGCCGGGAACCAACGGAATCAGCCCCAGCATTTT. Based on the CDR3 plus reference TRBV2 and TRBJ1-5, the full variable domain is EPEVTQTPSHQVTQMGQEVILRCVPISNHLYFYWYRQILGQKVEFLVSFYNNEISEKSEIFDDQFSVERPDGSNFTLKIRSTKLEDSAMYFCATSAGNQRNQPQHFGDGTRLSIL.

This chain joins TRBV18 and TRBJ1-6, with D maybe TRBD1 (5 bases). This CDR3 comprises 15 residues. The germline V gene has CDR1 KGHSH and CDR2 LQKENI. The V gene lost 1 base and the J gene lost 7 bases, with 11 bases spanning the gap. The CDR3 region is CASSPRGGRNSPLHF. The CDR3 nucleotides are TGTGCCAGCTCACCACGTGGGGGGAGGAATTCACCCCTCCACTTT.

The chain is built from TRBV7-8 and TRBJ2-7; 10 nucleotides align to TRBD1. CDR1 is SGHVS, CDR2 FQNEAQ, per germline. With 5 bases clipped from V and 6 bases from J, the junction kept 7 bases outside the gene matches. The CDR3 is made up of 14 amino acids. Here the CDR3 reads CASSTDRGRREQYF. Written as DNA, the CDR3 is TGTGCCAGCAGCACCGACAGGGGGCGGCGCGAGCAGTACTTC.

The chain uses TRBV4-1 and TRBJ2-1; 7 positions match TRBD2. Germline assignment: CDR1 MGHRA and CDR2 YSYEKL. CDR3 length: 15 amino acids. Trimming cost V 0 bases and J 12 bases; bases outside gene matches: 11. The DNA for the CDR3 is TGCGCCAGCAGCCAAGAAGGCGGGAGTCGGGTCCCGCAGTTCTTC. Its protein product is CASSQEGGSRVPQFF.

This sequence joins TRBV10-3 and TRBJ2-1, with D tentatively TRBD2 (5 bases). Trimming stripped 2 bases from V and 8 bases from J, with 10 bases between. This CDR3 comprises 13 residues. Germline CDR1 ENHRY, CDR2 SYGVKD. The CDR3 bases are TGTGCCATCAGTGAGAAAGCGGCACATGAGCAGTTCTTC. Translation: CAISEKAAHEQFF.

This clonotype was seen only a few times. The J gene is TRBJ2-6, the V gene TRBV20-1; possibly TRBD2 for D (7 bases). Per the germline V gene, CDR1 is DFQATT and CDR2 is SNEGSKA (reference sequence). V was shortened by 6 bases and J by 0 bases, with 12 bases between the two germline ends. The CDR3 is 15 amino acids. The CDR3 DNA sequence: TGCAGTGCAGGGGGAGGGGACTCTGGGGCCAACGTCCTGACTTTC. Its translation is CSAGGGDSGANVLTF.

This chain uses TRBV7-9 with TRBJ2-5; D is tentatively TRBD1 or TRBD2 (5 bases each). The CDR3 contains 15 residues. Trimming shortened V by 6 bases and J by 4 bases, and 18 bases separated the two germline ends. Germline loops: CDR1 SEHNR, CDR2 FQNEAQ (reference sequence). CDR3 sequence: CASSPHGDGGETQYF. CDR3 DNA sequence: TGTGCCAGCAGTCCCCACGGGGATGGGGGAGAGACCCAGTACTTC. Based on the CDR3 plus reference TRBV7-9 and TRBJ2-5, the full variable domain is DTGVSQNPRHKITKRGQNVTFRCDPISEHNRLYWYRQTLGQGPEFLTYFQNEAQLEKSRLLSDRFSAERPKGSFSTLEIQRTEQGDSAMYLCASSPHGDGGETQYFGPGTRLLVL.

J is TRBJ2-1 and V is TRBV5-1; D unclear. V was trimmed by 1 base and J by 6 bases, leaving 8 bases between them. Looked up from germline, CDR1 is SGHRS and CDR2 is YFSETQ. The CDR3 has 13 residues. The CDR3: CASSLWGSNEQFF. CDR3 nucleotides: TGCGCCAGCAGCTTGTGGGGAAGCAATGAGCAGTTCTTC.

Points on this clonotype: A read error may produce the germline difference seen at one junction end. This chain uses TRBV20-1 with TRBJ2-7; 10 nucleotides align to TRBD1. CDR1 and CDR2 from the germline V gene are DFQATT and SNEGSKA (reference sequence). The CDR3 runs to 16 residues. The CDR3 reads CSARAGTGAPAYEQYF. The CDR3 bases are TGTAGTGCTAGAGCTGGGACAGGGGCTCCAGCCTACGAGCAGTACTTC.

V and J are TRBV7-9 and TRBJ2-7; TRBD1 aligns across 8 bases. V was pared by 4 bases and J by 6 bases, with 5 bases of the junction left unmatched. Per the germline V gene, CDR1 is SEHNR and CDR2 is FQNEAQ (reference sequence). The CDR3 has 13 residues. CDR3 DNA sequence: TGTGCCAGCAGCTCCCAGGGGGCAGGCGAGCAGTACTTC. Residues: CASSSQGAGEQYF.

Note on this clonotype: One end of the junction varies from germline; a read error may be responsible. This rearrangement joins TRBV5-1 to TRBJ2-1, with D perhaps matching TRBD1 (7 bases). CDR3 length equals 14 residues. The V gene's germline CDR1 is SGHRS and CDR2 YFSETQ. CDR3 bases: TGTGCCAGCAGCTTGAGTGCGGGACAGAATGAGCAGTTCTTC. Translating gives CASSLSAGQNEQFF.

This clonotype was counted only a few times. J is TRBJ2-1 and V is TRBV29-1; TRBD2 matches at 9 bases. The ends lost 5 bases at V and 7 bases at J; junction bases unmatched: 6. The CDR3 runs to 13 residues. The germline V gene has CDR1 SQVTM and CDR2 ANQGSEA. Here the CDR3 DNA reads TGCAGCGTTCAGGTAGCGGGAGTGAATGAGCAGTTCTTC. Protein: CSVQVAGVNEQFF.

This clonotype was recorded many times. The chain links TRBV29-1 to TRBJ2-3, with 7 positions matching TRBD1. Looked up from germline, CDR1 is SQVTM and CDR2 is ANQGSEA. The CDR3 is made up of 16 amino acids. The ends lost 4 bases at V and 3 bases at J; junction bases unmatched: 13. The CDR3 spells CSVATQRQGWTDTQYF. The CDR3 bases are TGCAGCGTTGCCACCCAACGACAGGGTTGGACAGATACGCAGTATTTT.

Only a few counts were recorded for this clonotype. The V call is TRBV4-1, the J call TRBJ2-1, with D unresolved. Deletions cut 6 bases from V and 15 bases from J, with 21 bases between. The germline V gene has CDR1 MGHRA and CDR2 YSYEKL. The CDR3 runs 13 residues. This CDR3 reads CASSHVGVEYMFF. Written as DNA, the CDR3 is TGCGCCAGCAGTCATGTTGGGGTAGAATACATGTTCTTC.

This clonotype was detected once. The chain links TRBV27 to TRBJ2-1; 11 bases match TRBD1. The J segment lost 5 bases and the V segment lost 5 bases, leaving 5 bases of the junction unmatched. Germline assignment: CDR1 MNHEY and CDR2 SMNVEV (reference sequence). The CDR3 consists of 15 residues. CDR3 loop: CASSLGTGGHNEQFF. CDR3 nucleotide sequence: TGTGCCAGCAGTCTCGGGACAGGGGGTCACAATGAGCAGTTCTTC.

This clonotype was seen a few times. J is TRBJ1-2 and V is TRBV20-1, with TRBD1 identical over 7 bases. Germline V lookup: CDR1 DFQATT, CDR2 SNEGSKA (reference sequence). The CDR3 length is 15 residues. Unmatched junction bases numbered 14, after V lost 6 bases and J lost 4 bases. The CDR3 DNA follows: TGCAGTGCCCGCCTCGGGGGACAGAACGTCTATGGCTACACCTTC. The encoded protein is CSARLGGQNVYGYTF.

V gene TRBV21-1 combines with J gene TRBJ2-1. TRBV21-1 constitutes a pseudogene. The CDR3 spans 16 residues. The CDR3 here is CASSKVRESSYNEQFF. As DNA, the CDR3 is TGTGCCAGCAGCAAAGTGCGGGAAAGCTCCTACAATGAGCAGTTCTTC.

The CDR3 protein is CASSFSTGQLNTEAFF. The CDR3, as DNA: TGTGCCAGCAGCTTTTCCACGGGACAGCTGAACACTGAAGCTTTCTTT. The chain links TRBV7-2 to TRBJ1-1; 7 nucleotides align to TRBD1. V was pared by 3 bases and J by 0 bases, with 7 bases of the junction left unmatched. Germline V lookup: CDR1 SGHTA, CDR2 FQGNSA. CDR3 size: 16 residues.

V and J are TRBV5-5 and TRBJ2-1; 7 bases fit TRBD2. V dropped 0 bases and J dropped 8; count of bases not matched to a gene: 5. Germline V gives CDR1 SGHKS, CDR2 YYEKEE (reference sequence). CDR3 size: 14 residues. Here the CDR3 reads CASSLGQAGDEQFF. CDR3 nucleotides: TGTGCCAGCAGCTTGGGTCAGGCGGGAGATGAGCAGTTCTTC.

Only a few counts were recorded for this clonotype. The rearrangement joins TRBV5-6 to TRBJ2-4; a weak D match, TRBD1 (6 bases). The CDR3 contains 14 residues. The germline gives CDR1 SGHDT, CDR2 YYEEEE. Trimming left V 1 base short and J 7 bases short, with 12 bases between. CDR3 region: CASSLRGTGNIQYF. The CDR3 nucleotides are TGTGCCAGCAGCTTGAGGGGGACCGGGAACATTCAGTACTTC.

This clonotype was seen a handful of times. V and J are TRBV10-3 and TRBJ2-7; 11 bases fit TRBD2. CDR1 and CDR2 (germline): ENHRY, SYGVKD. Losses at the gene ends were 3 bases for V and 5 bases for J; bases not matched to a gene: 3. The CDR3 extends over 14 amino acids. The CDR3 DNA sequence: TGTGCCATCAGTGATAGCGGGAGGGCCGACGAGCAGTACTTC. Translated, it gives CAISDSGRADEQYF.

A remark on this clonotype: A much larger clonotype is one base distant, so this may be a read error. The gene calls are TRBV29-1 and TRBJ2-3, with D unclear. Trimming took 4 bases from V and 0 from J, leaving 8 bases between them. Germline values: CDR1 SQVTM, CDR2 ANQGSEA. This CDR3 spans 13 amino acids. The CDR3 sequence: CSVARYSTDTQYF. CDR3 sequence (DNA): TGCAGCGTTGCTAGGTATAGCACAGATACGCAGTATTTT.

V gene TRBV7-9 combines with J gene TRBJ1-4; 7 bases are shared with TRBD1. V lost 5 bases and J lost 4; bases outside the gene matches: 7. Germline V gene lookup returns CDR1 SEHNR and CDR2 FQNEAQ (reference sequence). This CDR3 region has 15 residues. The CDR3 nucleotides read TGTGCCAGCAGCCCAGGGACAGTAATTAATGAAAAACTGTTTTTT. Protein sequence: CASSPGTVINEKLFF.

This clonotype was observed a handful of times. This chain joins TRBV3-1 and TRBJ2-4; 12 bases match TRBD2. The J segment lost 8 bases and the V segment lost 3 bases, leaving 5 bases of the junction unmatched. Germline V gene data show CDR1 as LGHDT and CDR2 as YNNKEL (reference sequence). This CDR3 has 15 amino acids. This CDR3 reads CASSHRLAGEDIQYF. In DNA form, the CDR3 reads TGTGCCAGCAGCCACCGACTAGCGGGAGAGGACATTCAGTACTTC.